This TCR beta chain was recovered during a study of blood T cell repertoires in COVID-19. Study context: The study drew acute and convalescent COVID-19 samples from the United States, Italy and Spain. Sources were T cells, B-cell-depleted T cells, or PBMCs; the material itself was cDNA or gDNA.

V shed 2 bases, J shed 0 bases, and the junction held 4 bases outside the gene matches. CDR1 and CDR2 from the germline V gene are MNHEY and SVGEGT. The CDR3 loop spans 15 amino acids. Sequencing used immunoSEQ multiplex PCR; TCRdb keeps in-frame clones, though not all of them. This sample has approximately 230,000 clones, with 80% to 90% found just once. The TCR was taken from a man aged 30-40 years with active or convalescent COVID-19. This chain joins TRBV6-2 or TRBV6-3 and TRBJ2-7; 7 nucleotides agree with TRBD2. The sample taken for sequencing was peripheral blood. The CDR3 protein is CASSYRAGLSYEQYF. The CDR3 region has the DNA TGTGCCAGCAGTTACCGAGCGGGACTCTCCTACGAGCAGTACTTC.